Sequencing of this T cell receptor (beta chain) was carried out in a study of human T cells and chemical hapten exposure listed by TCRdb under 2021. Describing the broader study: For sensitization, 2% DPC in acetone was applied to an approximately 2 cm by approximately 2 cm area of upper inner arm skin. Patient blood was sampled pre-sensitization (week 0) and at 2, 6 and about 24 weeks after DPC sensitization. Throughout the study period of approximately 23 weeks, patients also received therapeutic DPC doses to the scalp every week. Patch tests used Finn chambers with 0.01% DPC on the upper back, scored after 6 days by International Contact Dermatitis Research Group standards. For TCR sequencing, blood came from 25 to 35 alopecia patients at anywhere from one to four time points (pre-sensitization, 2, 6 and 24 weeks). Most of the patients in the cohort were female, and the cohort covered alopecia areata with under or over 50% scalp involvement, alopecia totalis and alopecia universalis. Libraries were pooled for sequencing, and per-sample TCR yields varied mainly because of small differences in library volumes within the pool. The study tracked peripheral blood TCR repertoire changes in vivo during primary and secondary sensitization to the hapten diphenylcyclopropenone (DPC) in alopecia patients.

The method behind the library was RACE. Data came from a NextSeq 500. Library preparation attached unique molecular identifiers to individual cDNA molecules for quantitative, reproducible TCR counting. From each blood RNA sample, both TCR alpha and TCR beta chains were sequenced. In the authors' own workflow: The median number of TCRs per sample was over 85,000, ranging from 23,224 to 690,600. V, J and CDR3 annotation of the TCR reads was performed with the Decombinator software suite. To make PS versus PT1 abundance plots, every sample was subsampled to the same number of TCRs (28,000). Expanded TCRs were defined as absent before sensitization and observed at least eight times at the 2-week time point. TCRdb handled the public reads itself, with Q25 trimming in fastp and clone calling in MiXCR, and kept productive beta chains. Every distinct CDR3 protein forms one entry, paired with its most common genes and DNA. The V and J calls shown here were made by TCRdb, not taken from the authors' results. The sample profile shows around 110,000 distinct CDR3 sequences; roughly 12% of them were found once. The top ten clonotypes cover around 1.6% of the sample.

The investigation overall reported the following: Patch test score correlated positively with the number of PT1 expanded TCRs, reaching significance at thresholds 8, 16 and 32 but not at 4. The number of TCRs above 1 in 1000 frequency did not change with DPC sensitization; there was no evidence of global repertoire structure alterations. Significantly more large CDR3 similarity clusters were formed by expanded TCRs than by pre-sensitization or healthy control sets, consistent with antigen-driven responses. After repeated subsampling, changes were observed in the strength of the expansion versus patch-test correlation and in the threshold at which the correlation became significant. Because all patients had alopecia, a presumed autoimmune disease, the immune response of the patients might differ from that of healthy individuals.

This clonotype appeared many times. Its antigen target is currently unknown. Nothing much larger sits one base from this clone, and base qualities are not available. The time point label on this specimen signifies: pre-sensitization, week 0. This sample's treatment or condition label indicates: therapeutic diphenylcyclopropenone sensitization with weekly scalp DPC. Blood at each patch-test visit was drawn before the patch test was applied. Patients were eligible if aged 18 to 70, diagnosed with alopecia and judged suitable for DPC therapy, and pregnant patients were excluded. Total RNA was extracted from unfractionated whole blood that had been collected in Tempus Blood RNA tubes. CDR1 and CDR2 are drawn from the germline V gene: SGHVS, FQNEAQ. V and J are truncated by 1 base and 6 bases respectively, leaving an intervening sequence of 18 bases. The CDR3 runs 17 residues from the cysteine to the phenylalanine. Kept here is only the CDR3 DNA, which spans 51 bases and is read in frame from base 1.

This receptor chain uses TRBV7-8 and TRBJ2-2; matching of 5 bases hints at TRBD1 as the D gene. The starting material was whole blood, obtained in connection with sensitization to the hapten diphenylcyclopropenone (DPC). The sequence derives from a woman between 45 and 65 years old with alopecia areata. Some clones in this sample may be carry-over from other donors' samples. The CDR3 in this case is CASSLEAGKSRAGELFF. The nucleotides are TGTGCCAGCAGCTTAGAAGCAGGGAAGAGCAGGGCCGGGGAGCTGTTTTTT. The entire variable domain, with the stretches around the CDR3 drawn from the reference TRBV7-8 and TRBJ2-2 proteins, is GAGVSQSPRYKVAKRGQDVALRCDPISGHVSLFWYQQALGQGPEFLTYFQNEAQLDKSGLPSDRFFAERPEGSVSTLKIQRTQQEDSAVYLCASSLEAGKSRAGELFFGEGSRLTVL.